This TCR beta chain stems from a study of T cell changes during pregnancy in multiple sclerosis. Data came from immunoSEQ multiplex PCR; TCRdb stores just in-frame clones and leaves some out. The sample has 30,000 to 45,000 clones; 80% to 95% are singletons. Losses at the gene ends were 1 base for V and 1 base for J; bases not matched to a gene: 0. The CDR3 covers 16 residues. Germline V lookup: CDR1 SNHLY, CDR2 FYNNEI. This clonotype was sampled from a female donor with multiple sclerosis, enrolled in a pregnancy study. The sequencing here drew on CD8+ T cells from peripheral blood mononuclear cells, taken in the first trimester of pregnancy. The V call is TRBV2, the J call TRBJ2-5; 13 bases are shared with TRBD2. The CDR3 nucleotides read TGTGCCAGCAGTGAAGGACTAGCGGGGGGCCAAGAGACCCAGTACTTC. Translated: CASSEGLAGGQETQYF.